Listed below are T cell receptor beta chains from one sample, sequenced in a study of blood T cell repertoires in COVID-19. Sequenced by immunoSEQ multiplex PCR; TCRdb stores in-frame clones only, minus some. The table has about 190,000 clones, around 83% seen once; the top ten hold roughly 5%. The sequencing sample was made of peripheral blood. Receptors originate from a woman aged 80 or over with acute or convalescent COVID-19. Each CDR3 is given with its conserved first and last residue. Fields, in order: clone size, D gene, J gene, V gene, CDR3 protein, CDR3 DNA. The D gene is left open where the match is weak. Rows give clone size only sometimes, using once, few, many, or a class for an expanded clone.

abundance: -; d_gene: TRBD1; j_gene: TRBJ1-2; v_gene: TRBV19; CDR3aa: CASSIRQGDYGYTF; CDR3nt: TGTGCCAGTAGTATACGACAGGGGGACTATGGCTACACCTTC
abundance: once; d_gene: TRBD1; j_gene: TRBJ2-6; v_gene: TRBV9; CDR3aa: CASSGTGTGGRWAGANVLTF; CDR3nt: TGTGCCAGCAGCGGAACCGGGACAGGGGGCAGGTGGGCTGGGGCCAACGTCCTGACTTTC
abundance: few; d_gene: TRBD2; j_gene: TRBJ2-4; v_gene: TRBV7-2; CDR3aa: CASSLRIGEGNIQYF; CDR3nt: TGTGCCAGCAGCTTAAGAATAGGGGAGGGGAACATTCAGTACTTC
abundance: -; d_gene: -; j_gene: TRBJ1-1; v_gene: TRBV3-1/TRBV3-2; CDR3aa: CASSQGSGAFF; CDR3nt: TGTGCCAGCAGCCAAGGAAGTGGCGCTTTCTTT
abundance: once; d_gene: -; j_gene: TRBJ1-4; v_gene: TRBV7-2; CDR3aa: CASSWGFTQGNEKLFF; CDR3nt: TGTGCCAGCAGCTGGGGATTTACCCAGGGCAATGAAAAACTGTTTTTT
abundance: -; d_gene: TRBD2; j_gene: TRBJ2-7; v_gene: TRBV7-2; CDR3aa: CASSLLANSYEQYF; CDR3nt: TGTGCCAGCAGCCTACTAGCGAACTCCTACGAGCAGTACTTC
abundance: -; d_gene: -; j_gene: TRBJ1-4; v_gene: TRBV4-3; CDR3aa: CASSQLDRRITNEKLFF; CDR3nt: TGCGCCAGCAGCCAACTCGACAGGAGGATTACTAATGAAAAACTGTTTTTT
abundance: -; d_gene: -; j_gene: TRBJ1-1; v_gene: TRBV18; CDR3aa: CASSTGGQLNTEAFF; CDR3nt: TGTGCCAGCTCAACGGGGGGCCAACTAAACACTGAAGCTTTCTTT
abundance: -; d_gene: TRBD2; j_gene: TRBJ2-3; v_gene: TRBV5-1; CDR3aa: CASTYQGSAGGITDTQYF; CDR3nt: TGCGCCAGCACCTACCAGGGATCAGCGGGAGGTATCACAGATACGCAGTATTTT
abundance: once; d_gene: TRBD2; j_gene: TRBJ2-2; v_gene: TRBV4-2; CDR3aa: CASSQDTTTSRELFF; CDR3nt: TGTGCCAGCAGCCAAGATACCACGACTAGCCGGGAGCTGTTTTTT
abundance: -; d_gene: -; j_gene: TRBJ1-6; v_gene: TRBV11-2; CDR3aa: CASSISYYNSPLHF; CDR3nt: TGTGCCAGCAGCATTTCTTACTATAATTCACCCCTCCACTTT
abundance: -; d_gene: TRBD2; j_gene: TRBJ2-6; v_gene: TRBV6-6; CDR3aa: CASRSVAGANVLTF; CDR3nt: TGTGCCAGCAGGTCCGTAGCGGGAGCCAACGTCCTGACTTTC
abundance: once; d_gene: -; j_gene: TRBJ1-3; v_gene: TRBV9; CDR3aa: CASSVDPGWAGNTIYF; CDR3nt: TGTGCCAGCAGCGTAGATCCGGGGTGGGCGGGAAACACCATATATTTT
abundance: -; d_gene: -; j_gene: TRBJ2-6; v_gene: TRBV19; CDR3aa: CASAGGYAGANVLTF; CDR3nt: TGTGCCAGCGCTGGGGGGTATGCTGGGGCCAACGTCCTGACTTTC
abundance: -; d_gene: TRBD2; j_gene: TRBJ2-7; v_gene: TRBV11-2; CDR3aa: CASSLTVGLAEEYF; CDR3nt: TGTGCCAGCAGCCTAACGGTAGGGCTAGCGGAGGAGTACTTC
abundance: -; d_gene: -; j_gene: TRBJ1-5; v_gene: TRBV12-3/TRBV12-4; CDR3aa: CASSFVDQGPQHF; CDR3nt: TGTGCCAGCAGTTTTGTGGATCAGGGACCCCAGCATTTT
abundance: few; d_gene: TRBD1; j_gene: TRBJ1-2; v_gene: TRBV19; CDR3aa: CASNSGQMAGYTF; CDR3nt: TGTGCCAGTAACTCGGGACAGATGGCCGGCTACACCTTC
abundance: once; d_gene: -; j_gene: TRBJ2-1; v_gene: TRBV3-1/TRBV3-2; CDR3aa: CASSHFGYGGPNFNEQFF; CDR3nt: TGTGCCAGCAGCCATTTCGGATACGGGGGGCCGAATTTCAATGAGCAGTTCTTC
abundance: -; d_gene: TRBD1; j_gene: TRBJ1-2; v_gene: TRBV7-3; CDR3aa: CASSLSSRAGQGDYTF; CDR3nt: TGTGCCAGCAGCTTAAGTTCGAGGGCGGGACAGGGCGACTACACCTTC
abundance: -; d_gene: -; j_gene: TRBJ1-1; v_gene: TRBV5-1; CDR3aa: CASKDAPGNTEAFF; CDR3nt: TGCGCCAGCAAGGATGCTCCGGGGAACACTGAAGCTTTCTTT
abundance: -; d_gene: TRBD2; j_gene: TRBJ2-2; v_gene: TRBV10-3; CDR3aa: CAISDPGRRNTGELFF; CDR3nt: TGTGCCATCAGTGACCCCGGGAGGAGGAACACCGGGGAGCTGTTTTTT
abundance: -; d_gene: TRBD1; j_gene: TRBJ2-7; v_gene: TRBV10-3; CDR3aa: CAISARGQGTYEQYF; CDR3nt: TGTGCCATCAGTGCCCGGGGACAGGGAACCTACGAGCAGTACTTC
abundance: -; d_gene: TRBD1; j_gene: TRBJ1-1; v_gene: TRBV29-1; CDR3aa: CSVIRDRAPYAEAFF; CDR3nt: TGCAGCGTGATCCGGGACAGGGCCCCTTACGCTGAAGCTTTCTTT
abundance: -; d_gene: TRBD1; j_gene: TRBJ2-1; v_gene: TRBV3-1/TRBV3-2; CDR3aa: CASIGQGIDNEQFF; CDR3nt: TGTGCCAGCATCGGACAGGGGATTGACAATGAGCAGTTCTTC
abundance: -; d_gene: -; j_gene: TRBJ1-5; v_gene: TRBV7-8; CDR3aa: CASSRSVGQPQHF; CDR3nt: TGTGCCAGCAGCCGTAGCGTGGGTCAGCCCCAGCATTTT
abundance: -; d_gene: -; j_gene: TRBJ1-2; v_gene: TRBV6-5; CDR3aa: CASSYRGGTGYTF; CDR3nt: TGTGCCAGCAGTTACCGGGGGGGTACTGGCTACACCTTC
abundance: once; d_gene: -; j_gene: TRBJ1-5; v_gene: TRBV7-8; CDR3aa: CASSLEHHPDQPQHF; CDR3nt: TGTGCCAGCAGCTTAGAACACCACCCAGATCAGCCCCAGCATTTT
abundance: -; d_gene: TRBD1; j_gene: TRBJ1-4; v_gene: TRBV15; CDR3aa: CATSRDRGRGANEKLFF; CDR3nt: TGTGCCACCAGCAGAGATAGGGGGCGAGGGGCTAATGAAAAACTGTTTTTT
abundance: -; d_gene: -; j_gene: TRBJ2-7; v_gene: TRBV28; CDR3aa: CASRTIYEQYF; CDR3nt: TGTGCCAGCAGAACTATCTACGAGCAGTACTTC